Shown below are 15 T cell receptor beta chains from a single sample sequenced in a study of a mutant IDH1 vaccine in newly diagnosed glioma. Their antigens remain unidentified. Time point in this sample: week 47, end of study. Each dose delivered 300 ug of mutant IDH1 20-mer peptide subcutaneously with imiquimod. The repertoire was sequenced with immunoSEQ multiplex PCR; TCRdb's copy has only in-frame clones and lacks some. The sample consists of 30,000 to 35,000 clones, roughly nine tenths of them appearing once. Sequenced material: PBMCs, taken from a glioma patient whose treatment included an IDH1 peptide vaccine. Receptor source: a man between 40 and 49 years old with glioma.

The chain joins TRBV5-8 to TRBJ1-2; possible D gene TRBD1, 5 bases. This CDR3 spans 17 amino acids. Trimming removed 2 bases at V and 2 bases at J, with 19 bases between. The germline gives CDR1 SGHTS, CDR2 YDEGEE. The CDR3 is CASSLSGNVISNYGYTF. The CDR3 region has the DNA TGTGCCAGCAGCTTATCAGGGAATGTCATATCGAACTATGGCTACACCTTC.

This rearrangement joins TRBV11-3 to TRBJ2-1; TRBD2 matches 10 bases. Germline lookup yields CDR1 SGHNT and CDR2 YENEEA. This CDR3 comprises 15 residues. V shed 3 bases, J shed 7 bases, and the junction held 6 bases outside the gene matches. CDR3 loop: CASSFGLAERNEQFF. Here the CDR3 DNA reads TGTGCCAGCAGCTTCGGACTAGCGGAAAGAAATGAGCAGTTCTTC.

The table lists this clone with a few counts. This chain joins TRBV9 and TRBJ2-5; D may correspond to TRBD1 or TRBD2 (5 bases each). V was trimmed by 4 bases and J by 4 bases, leaving 20 bases between them. In germline, CDR1 is SGDLS, CDR2 YYNGEE. The CDR3 length is 16 residues. The CDR3 spells CASSQDRDPRGETQYF. The CDR3 DNA reads as TGTGCCAGCAGCCAGGACCGGGACCCGAGAGGAGAGACCCAGTACTTC.

The chain is built from TRBV30 and TRBJ2-7; TRBD1 aligns across 9 bases. Losses at the gene ends were 0 bases for V and 7 bases for J; bases not matched to a gene: 1. Germline V gene sequence: CDR1 GTSNPN, CDR2 SVGIG (reference sequence). The CDR3 runs 12 residues. In DNA form, the CDR3 reads TGTGCCTGGAGTGTTGACAGGGGGGAGCAGTACGTC. This sequence encodes CAWSVDRGEQYV.

J is TRBJ1-1 and V is TRBV7-8; no clear D. V lost 1 base and J 4 bases, leaving 7 bases between the germline ends. CDR1 is SGHVS and CDR2 is FQNEAQ in the germline V gene. The CDR3 contains 13 residues. The CDR3 DNA reads TGTGCCAGCAGCTTAGATGTGTCCACTGAAGCTTTCTTT. It specifies CASSLDVSTEAFF.

This chain uses TRBV14 with TRBJ2-7, with D possibly TRBD2 on 6 matching bases. Germline CDR1 and CDR2: SGHDN and FVKESK. CDR3 length: 14 amino acids. With 4 bases removed from V and 0 bases from J, the gap between germline ends came to 10 bases. CDR3 in amino acids: CASSPPGSSYEQYF. For the CDR3, the DNA is TGTGCCAGCAGCCCTCCCGGGAGCTCCTACGAGCAGTACTTC.

V gene TRBV25-1 combines with J gene TRBJ1-4; 7 nucleotides line up with TRBD1. The ends lost 2 bases at V and 10 bases at J; junction bases unmatched: 10. The germline CDR1 and CDR2 sequences are MGHDK and SYGVNS. CDR3 length: 15 residues. CDR3 nucleotide sequence: TGTGCCAGCAGTGAACCCACAGGGGAACGGGGAAAACTGTTTTTT. Protein sequence: CASSEPTGERGKLFF.

The V gene is TRBV7-9, the J gene TRBJ2-3; D not resolved. CDR3 length: 15 amino acids. Trimming took 5 bases from V and 0 from J, leaving 12 bases between them. Germline V gene data show CDR1 as SEHNR and CDR2 as FQNEAQ (reference sequence). The CDR3 reads CASSDWGRSTDTQYF. The CDR3 nucleotides read TGTGCCAGCAGCGACTGGGGTCGGAGCACAGATACGCAGTATTTT. Complete variable domain (other parts from reference TRBV7-9 and TRBJ2-3): DTGVSQNPRHKITKRGQNVTFRCDPISEHNRLYWYRQTLGQGPEFLTYFQNEAQLEKSRLLSDRFSAERPKGSFSTLEIQRTEQGDSAMYLCASSDWGRSTDTQYFGPGTRLTVL.

This clone is a singleton in its sample. J is TRBJ2-5 and V is TRBV28, with TRBD1 identical over 10 bases. CDR1 MDHEN and CDR2 SYDVKM come from the germline V gene. With 6 bases clipped from V and 0 bases from J, the junction kept 7 bases outside the gene matches. The CDR3 extends over 16 amino acids. DNA for the CDR3: TGTGCCAGCAGCCCTAGGACAGGGGGAAACCAAGAGACCCAGTACTTC. This gives the protein CASSPRTGGNQETQYF.

The chain uses TRBV29-1 and TRBJ1-4, with TRBD1 matching over 9 bases. The V and J ends lost 7 bases and 6 bases, in that order; junction bases with no gene match: 9. Per the germline V gene, CDR1 is SQVTM and CDR2 is ANQGSEA. The CDR3 loop spans 14 amino acids. The CDR3 loop reads CSAHIGTGYEKLFF. CDR3 coding DNA: TGCAGCGCCCACATCGGGACAGGGTATGAAAAACTGTTTTTT.

The chain is built from TRBV6-1 and TRBJ1-2; unclear D gene. The CDR3 runs 11 residues. V was pared by 1 base and J by 8 bases, with 5 bases between. The germline gives CDR1 MNHNS, CDR2 SASEGT. Here the CDR3 DNA reads TGTGCCAGCAGTGAAGGGGTGGGCTACACCTTC. It translates to CASSEGVGYTF.

This chain joins TRBV5-8 and TRBJ2-3, with D unresolved. There are 13 residues in the CDR3. Between the trimmed V and J ends, which lost 3 bases and 2 bases, there was a span of 7 bases. Germline V gene sequence: CDR1 SGHTS, CDR2 YDEGEE. The CDR3 nucleotides are TGTGCCAGCAGCTACATTAACACAGATACGCAGTATTTT. Amino acids: CASSYINTDTQYF.

The V gene is TRBV28, the J gene TRBJ1-2; D is perhaps TRBD1 (6 bases). CDR1 and CDR2 (germline): MDHEN, SYDVKM. The CDR3 is 13 amino acids. Deletions cut 6 bases from V and 1 base from J, with 9 bases between. DNA for the CDR3: TGTGCCAGCAGGGACAGTAGTAACTATGGCTACACCTTC. Its protein product is CASRDSSNYGYTF.

This chain uses TRBV29-1 with TRBJ2-5, with D unclear. CDR1 and CDR2 (germline): SQVTM, ANQGSEA. The CDR3 has 11 residues. The V and J ends lost 3 bases and 5 bases respectively, with 7 bases between them. The CDR3 bases are TGCAGCGTTGAGGGTGGGGAGACCCAGTACTTC. Translated: CSVEGGETQYF.

This chain joins TRBV14 and TRBJ2-7; D is possibly TRBD2 (5 bases). Trimming cost V 6 bases and J 2 bases, with 11 bases left between them. This CDR3 is built from 13 residues. Germline V gene data show CDR1 as SGHDN and CDR2 as FVKESK. CDR3 in DNA: TGTGCCAGCAGTCCCGGGAAGACCTACGAGCAGTACTTC. It encodes CASSPGKTYEQYF.